These 7 T cell receptor beta chains came from one sample sequenced in a study of T cells in Graves' hyperthyroidism and ophthalmopathy. TCR beta CDR3 region amplification was performed from RNA transcripts. HTBI primers were the set used in a first-round RT-PCR of the TCR CDR3. One entry per CDR3 protein results from TCRdb running MiXCR on the multiplex PCR reads. The data show approximately 610,000 distinct CDR3 sequences, around 15% seen once. Material for sequencing was blood. Receptor source: a woman aged 40-49 years with Graves' ophthalmopathy.

Ten or more counts support this clonotype. V usage is TRBV6-1 and J usage is TRBJ1-1; D is ambiguous. In germline, CDR1 is MNHNS, CDR2 SASEGT. This CDR3 has 11 residues. Between the trimmed V and J ends, which lost 8 bases and 5 bases, there was a span of 9 bases. This CDR3 reads CASWVETEAFF. CDR3 bases: TGTGCCAGCTGGGTGGAGACTGAAGCTTTCTTT.

At least ten counts were recorded for this clonotype. V and J are TRBV2 and TRBJ2-7; 9 positions match TRBD1. The J segment lost 6 bases and the V segment lost 6 bases, leaving 12 bases of the junction unmatched. Germline CDR1 SNHLY, CDR2 FYNNEI. This CDR3 region has 15 residues. CDR3 region: CASSAQGQGGREQYF. The CDR3 DNA is TGTGCCAGCAGCGCGCAGGGACAGGGAGGGCGCGAGCAGTACTTC.

This rearrangement joins TRBV4-2 to TRBJ2-5; TRBD1 is a possible D gene (5 bases). V lost 5 bases and J lost 7, with 20 bases in between. This CDR3 region has 15 residues. CDR1 LGHNA and CDR2 YNFKEQ come from the germline V gene. The DNA for the CDR3 is TGTGCCAGCAGCTTCGGTACACCCACTCAGGGGACCCAGTACTTC. It is translated as CASSFGTPTQGTQYF.

This clonotype was observed a handful of times. The CDR3 loop reads CASSLRDTEKGELFF. The CDR3 region has the DNA TGCGCCAGCAGCCTCCGGGACACGGAAAAAGGGGAGCTGTTTTTT. This chain joins TRBV4-1 and TRBJ2-2; a weak D match, TRBD1 (6 bases). The CDR3 is 15 amino acids. The ends were cut back, 4 bases at V and 8 bases at J, with 17 bases in the middle. Looked up from germline, CDR1 is MGHRA and CDR2 is YSYEKL.

This clonotype has at least ten counts. As DNA, the CDR3 is TGTGCCAGCAGTATCCGGGGCTCCAGAGGGAACATTCAGTACTTC. Its translation: CASSIRGSRGNIQYF. The rearrangement joins TRBV28 to TRBJ2-4; either TRBD1 or TRBD2 may fit D (5 bases each). Germline V gene data show CDR1 as MDHEN and CDR2 as SYDVKM. This CDR3 contains 15 residues. Trimming took off 5 bases at V and 7 bases at J, with 18 bases between the two ends.

This clonotype was seen many times. V gene TRBV7-2 combines with J gene TRBJ2-5, with D perhaps TRBD1 (5 bases). CDR3 length: 14 amino acids. Germline CDR1 reads SGHTA; CDR2 reads FQGNSA. V was trimmed by 6 bases and J by 9 bases, leaving 20 bases between them. The CDR3 reads CASRVRAGQWAQYF. The CDR3 nucleotides are TGTGCCAGCAGGGTCAGGGCAGGGCAATGGGCCCAGTACTTC.

This chain uses TRBV9 with TRBJ1-6; D call uncertain. V was trimmed by 3 bases and J by 4 bases, leaving 5 bases between them. CDR1 and CDR2 (germline): SGDLS, YYNGEE. CDR3 length: 13 residues. As DNA, the CDR3 is TGTGCCAGCAGCGCAGAGTATAATTCACCCCTCCACTTT. It specifies CASSAEYNSPLHF.